What follows are 30 T cell receptor beta chains derived from one specimen sequenced in a study of cytomegalovirus exposure and HLA in healthy donors. Both 60 Vbeta primers and 13 Jbeta primers went into the PCR. Sequencing was performed with immunoSEQ multiplex PCR; in TCRdb, only in-frame clones are kept and a portion is missing. Here the sample spans about 77,000 clones, 60% to 85% being singletons. Sample: PBMCs. These receptors were taken from a man between 35 and 55 years old in good health and CMV-seronegative.

The chain couples TRBV7-3 to TRBJ2-7, with a possible D match to TRBD2 (5 bases). Germline CDR1 and CDR2: SGHTA and FQGTGA. V lost 5 bases to trimming and J lost 1 base, with 9 bases between them. CDR3 length equals 13 residues. The CDR3 protein is CASSLDSSYEQYF. CDR3 DNA sequence: TGTGCCAGCAGCCTGGACTCATCCTACGAGCAGTACTTC.

V gene TRBV19 combines with J gene TRBJ1-4; no reliable D call. The CDR3 length is 14 residues. V lost 4 bases and J 2 bases, leaving 8 bases between the germline ends. Germline V gene sequence: CDR1 LNHDA, CDR2 SQIVND (reference sequence). CDR3 in DNA: TGTGCCAGTAGTAAATCGGGGACTAATGAAAAACTGTTTTTT. Translating gives CASSKSGTNEKLFF.

The chain carries TRBV6-5 and TRBJ2-3; no definite D call. Germline CDR1 reads MNHEY; CDR2 reads SVGAGI. V lost 6 bases and J lost 6, with 13 bases in between. The CDR3 covers 13 residues. The CDR3 DNA reads as TGTGCCAGCAGACTAAATAAGCCGGATACGCAGTATTTT. It is translated as CASRLNKPDTQYF.

V and J are TRBV5-4 and TRBJ2-5; 11 nucleotides line up with TRBD2. Germline V CDR1 and CDR2: SGHNT, YYREEE (reference sequence). V lost 1 base, J lost 5 bases, and 4 bases stayed unmatched. The CDR3 spans 15 residues. DNA for the CDR3: TGTGCCAGCAGCTTGCCTAGCGGGAGGCGGGAGACCCAGTACTTC. Its protein product is CASSLPSGRRETQYF.

V and J are TRBV7-2 and TRBJ2-7; 9 nucleotides align to TRBD1. Trimming took 1 base from V and 2 from J; bases not matched to a gene: 9. Germline V gives CDR1 SGHTA, CDR2 FQGNSA. CDR3 length: 17 amino acids. In DNA form, the CDR3 reads TGTGCCAGCAGCTTAGTAAGTGGGACAGGGTTTGCCTACGAGCAGTACTTC. This gives the protein CASSLVSGTGFAYEQYF.

The chain carries TRBV10-2 and TRBJ2-5; tentatively, D is TRBD1 (6 bases). Germline values: CDR1 WSHSY, CDR2 SAAADI. The CDR3 spans 12 residues. V was trimmed by 7 bases and J by 4 bases, leaving 10 bases between them. The CDR3 here is CASKPGAETQYF. The CDR3 DNA sequence: TGCGCCAGCAAACCAGGGGCAGAGACCCAGTACTTC.

This clone was picked up one time. The chain combines TRBV2 with TRBJ1-1, with D unclear. The germline V gene encodes CDR1 SNHLY and CDR2 FYNNEI. V was pared by 1 base and J by 1 base, with 13 bases between. The CDR3 is 16 residues long. In DNA, the CDR3 is TGTGCCAGCAGTGAAGAGGTAGGCACAGCGAACACTGAAGCTTTCTTT. Encoded protein: CASSEEVGTANTEAFF.

Comment on this clone: The same CDR3 arises from other DNA sequences in this sample as well. The chain joins TRBV27 to TRBJ1-3; D may be TRBD1 (5 bases). The CDR3 contains 14 residues. Trimming stripped 2 bases from V and 4 bases from J, with 9 bases between. Germline values: CDR1 MNHEY, CDR2 SMNVEV (reference sequence). For the CDR3, the DNA is TGTGCCAGCAGTTTACAGGGATCCGGAAACACCATATATTTT. Protein product: CASSLQGSGNTIYF.

This chain uses TRBV16 with TRBJ2-7, with 13 nucleotides matching TRBD2. Germline CDR1 is KGHSY and CDR2 is FQNENV. The CDR3 is 15 amino acids. Germline trimming cut 5 bases from V and 5 bases from J; bases unmatched to any gene: 6. In DNA form, the CDR3 reads TGTGCCAGCAGCAAACTAGCGGGAGGGGTCCACGAGCAGTACTTC. Its translation is CASSKLAGGVHEQYF.

This clone was seen more than once but under ten times. The chain is built from TRBV5-6 and TRBJ2-2; TRBD2 matches 8 bases. The length of the CDR3 is 15 residues. V dropped 2 bases and J dropped 7; count of bases not matched to a gene: 7. Germline V CDR1 and CDR2: SGHDT, YYEEEE. In DNA, the CDR3 is TGTGCCAGCAGCTTCGAGCGGGAGACAGGCGGGGAGCTGTTTTTT. This encodes CASSFERETGGELFF.

This chain joins TRBV9 and TRBJ1-2, with 7 bases aligning to TRBD1. The V gene end was trimmed by 4 bases and the J gene end by 4 bases; junction bases not matched to a gene: 7. CDR1 and CDR2 from the germline V gene are SGDLS and YYNGEE. CDR3 size: 14 residues. CDR3 DNA sequence: TGTGCCAGCAGCTCCCTCGGGACAGTCTATGGCTACACCTTC. Its translation is CASSSLGTVYGYTF.

Details on this clone: An end of the junction does not agree with germline; a read error may underlie this. The J gene is TRBJ1-1, the V gene TRBV27, with 9 nucleotides matching TRBD1. The CDR3 covers 16 residues. Germline-derived CDR1 and CDR2 are MNHEY and SMNVEV (reference sequence). In DNA, the CDR3 is TGTGCCAGCAGATTATATACAGGGGGCGTGAACACTGAAGCTTTCTTT. As protein: CASRLYTGGVNTEAFF.

CDR3 sequence (DNA): TGTGCCAGCAGCGTATTGGGGCAGAACCAAGAGACCCAGTACTTC. This gives the protein CASSVLGQNQETQYF. J is TRBJ2-5 and V is TRBV9, with a weak D call TRBD1 (5 bases). The CDR3 is 15 amino acids. In germline, CDR1 is SGDLS, CDR2 YYNGEE. Trimming removed 1 base from V and 0 bases from J, with 10 bases in between.

This chain links TRBV5-8 with TRBJ2-7, with TRBD1 identical over 7 bases. The ends lost 5 bases at V and 5 bases at J; junction bases unmatched: 4. Germline V gene lookup returns CDR1 SGHTS and CDR2 YDEGEE. This CDR3 has 12 residues. This CDR3 reads CASRLTGHEQYF. In DNA form, the CDR3 reads TGTGCCAGCAGGTTGACAGGGCACGAGCAGTACTTC. Together with reference TRBV5-8 and TRBJ2-7, the CDR3 gives the full variable domain: EAGVTQSPTHLIKTRGQQATLRCSPISGHTSVYWYQQALGLGLQFLLWYDEGEERNRGNFPPRFSGRQFPNYSSELNVNALELEDSALYLCASRLTGHEQYFGPGTRLTVT.

This chain joins TRBV11-2 and TRBJ2-7; TRBD1 is a possible D gene (6 bases). Germline CDR1 SGHAT, CDR2 FQNNGV. The CDR3 runs to 14 residues. Trimming cost V 2 bases and J 12 bases, with 20 bases left between them. The CDR3 here is CASSLSGDQTGLYF. Here the CDR3 DNA reads TGTGCCAGCAGCTTAAGCGGTGACCAGACAGGCCTGTACTTC.

J is TRBJ2-2 and V is TRBV9; tentatively, D is TRBD2 (5 bases). The CDR3 has 14 residues. V gave up 6 bases and J gave up 6 bases, with 15 bases separating them. Germline CDR1 is SGDLS and CDR2 is YYNGEE. As DNA, the CDR3 is TGTGCCAGCACTTGGGCTAGCCAAGCCGGGGAGCTGTTTTTT. Residues: CASTWASQAGELFF. Based on the CDR3 plus reference TRBV9 and TRBJ2-2, the full variable domain is DSGVTQTPKHLITATGQRVTLRCSPRSGDLSVYWYQQSLDQGLQFLIQYYNGEERAKGNILERFSAQQFPDLHSELNLSSLELGDSALYFCASTWASQAGELFFGEGSRLTVL.

The chain employs TRBV14 and TRBJ2-7; 9 bases are a match to TRBD2. The length of the CDR3 is 16 residues. The germline CDR1 and CDR2 sequences are SGHDN and FVKESK. V was pared by 1 base and J by 2 bases, with 6 bases of the junction left unmatched. The CDR3 DNA follows: TGTGCCAGCAGCCAAGGCCTAGCGGGACCAGCCTACGAGCAGTACTTC. Protein product: CASSQGLAGPAYEQYF. The whole variable domain, filled in from reference TRBV14 and TRBJ2-7, reads EAGVTQFPSHSVIEKGQTVTLRCDPISGHDNLYWYRRVMGKEIKFLLHFVKESKQDESGMPNNRFLAERTGGTYSTLKVQPAELEDSGVYFCASSQGLAGPAYEQYFGPGTRLTVT.

The chain joins TRBV11-2 to TRBJ2-7; D is perhaps TRBD1 (6 bases). Trimming pared 2 bases from V and 6 bases from J, leaving 14 bases between. CDR1 is SGHAT, CDR2 FQNNGV, per germline. This CDR3 contains 14 residues. The CDR3 nucleotides are TGTGCCAGCAGCTTATCCTTACAGGGCGCCGAGCAGTACTTC. As protein: CASSLSLQGAEQYF. Full variable domain (missing parts from reference TRBV11-2 and TRBJ2-7): EAGVAQSPRYKIIEKRQSVAFWCNPISGHATLYWYQQILGQGPKLLIQFQNNGVVDDSQLPKDRFSAERLKGVDSTLKIQPAKLEDSAVYLCASSLSLQGAEQYFGPGTRLTVT.

This clone was counted between two and nine times. The chain couples TRBV7-9 to TRBJ2-5, with a weak D call TRBD2 (6 bases). V was trimmed by 5 bases and J by 2 bases, leaving 12 bases between them. Per the germline V gene, CDR1 is SEHNR and CDR2 is FQNEAQ (reference sequence). The CDR3 is 14 residues long. In nucleotides, the CDR3 is TGTGCCAGCAGCCCGGACTACCGTCAAGAGACCCAGTACTTC. Translation gives CASSPDYRQETQYF.

The rearrangement joins TRBV18 to TRBJ2-5, with TRBD2 matching 7 bases. The CDR3 extends over 15 amino acids. Losses at the gene ends were 4 bases for V and 5 bases for J; bases not matched to a gene: 10. Germline V gene lookup returns CDR1 KGHSH and CDR2 LQKENI. CDR3 DNA: TGTGCCAGCTCACGGGGCGGTGCGGGAGAGGAGACCCAGTACTTC. This codes for CASSRGGAGEETQYF.

V is TRBV10-3 and J is TRBJ2-2; D possibly corresponds to TRBD2 (7 bases). Germline V gene sequence: CDR1 ENHRY, CDR2 SYGVKD. The CDR3 consists of 17 residues. V lost 8 bases to trimming and J lost 4 bases, with 23 bases between them. CDR3 bases: TGTGCCATCCGCGATCAGGGGAGGGGACCGGGCACCGGGGAGCTGTTTTTT. It translates to CAIRDQGRGPGTGELFF.

This clone occurred once. At one boundary the junction diverges from the germline segment, which might be a read error. The genes are TRBV7-7 and TRBJ2-5, with D hard to call. The CDR3 is 11 residues long. In germline, CDR1 is SSHAT, CDR2 FNYEAQ (reference sequence). The CDR3 reads CASSPGETQYF. The CDR3 DNA sequence: TGTGCTAGCAGCCCCGGTGAGACCCAGTACTTC.

Notes on this clone: One junction end does not reproduce the germline sequence, and a read error may be involved. The chain couples TRBV7-7 to TRBJ2-5, with a weak D call TRBD2 (6 bases). Germline V gene lookup returns CDR1 SSHAT and CDR2 FNYEAQ (reference sequence). The CDR3 sequence is 16 residues long. This CDR3 reads CASSLTGGTLQETQYF. CDR3 nucleotide sequence: TGTGCTAGCAGCCTCACCGGGGGAACCCTCCAAGAGACCCAGTACTTC.

The chain links TRBV4-3 to TRBJ2-7, with a tentative D call TRBD2 (6 bases). In germline, CDR1 is LGHNA, CDR2 YSLEER. The CDR3 covers 14 residues. V lost 0 bases and J lost 7, with 13 bases in between. CDR3 nucleotides: TGCGCCAGCAGCCAAGATTGGGGGGTGTATGAGCAGTACTTC. This sequence encodes CASSQDWGVYEQYF.

The chain joins TRBV13 to TRBJ2-7; 10 bases map to TRBD2. Germline V gives CDR1 PRHDT, CDR2 FYEKMQ (reference sequence). V shed 0 bases, J shed 5 bases, and the junction held 7 bases outside the gene matches. The CDR3 is 16 residues long. CDR3 coding DNA: TGTGCCAGCAGCTTAGGCCTAGCGGGAGTGGGGAACGAGCAGTACTTC. It is translated as CASSLGLAGVGNEQYF.

The chain links TRBV28 to TRBJ2-5; the match to TRBD2 covers 7 bases. The CDR3 has 16 residues. V was clipped by 3 bases and J by 5 bases; unmatched bases: 12. Germline V CDR1 and CDR2: MDHEN, SYDVKM. CDR3 in DNA: TGTGCCAGCAGTTTTTCGGGAGGCGTTGTTAGCGAGACCCAGTACTTC. Amino acid sequence: CASSFSGGVVSETQYF.

This chain connects TRBV5-4 to TRBJ2-5; no reliable D call. Trimming cost V 0 bases and J 3 bases, with 12 bases left between them. The length of the CDR3 is 15 residues. Germline CDR1 SGHNT, CDR2 YYREEE (reference sequence). CDR3 sequence: CASSLEPQREETQYF. DNA of the CDR3: TGTGCCAGCAGCTTGGAGCCCCAACGCGAAGAGACCCAGTACTTC.

The genes are TRBV4-1 and TRBJ2-7; the D is unclear. From germline, CDR1 is MGHRA and CDR2 YSYEKL. Deletions cut 0 bases from V and 9 bases from J, with 18 bases between. The CDR3 contains 15 residues. CDR3 loop: CASSQDSGGVLRQYF. For the CDR3, the DNA is TGCGCCAGCAGCCAAGATTCTGGCGGAGTTTTAAGGCAGTACTTC.

The chain joins TRBV5-4 to TRBJ2-1; D gene unclear. The V end was cut by 1 base, the J end by 8 bases, with 10 bases between. CDR3 length: 13 amino acids. Germline CDR1 is SGHNT and CDR2 is YYREEE (reference sequence). CDR3 protein: CASSLLSGDEQFF. CDR3 DNA sequence: TGTGCCAGCAGCTTGCTTTCTGGAGATGAGCAGTTCTTC.

V is TRBV29-1 and J is TRBJ1-1; 9 nucleotides line up with TRBD1. The CDR3 has 13 residues. V was pared by 0 bases and J by 4 bases, with 0 bases of the junction left unmatched. Germline V gene sequence: CDR1 SQVTM, CDR2 ANQGSEA. The CDR3 spells CSVEETGGTEAFF. CDR3 DNA: TGCAGCGTTGAAGAGACAGGGGGCACTGAAGCTTTCTTT.